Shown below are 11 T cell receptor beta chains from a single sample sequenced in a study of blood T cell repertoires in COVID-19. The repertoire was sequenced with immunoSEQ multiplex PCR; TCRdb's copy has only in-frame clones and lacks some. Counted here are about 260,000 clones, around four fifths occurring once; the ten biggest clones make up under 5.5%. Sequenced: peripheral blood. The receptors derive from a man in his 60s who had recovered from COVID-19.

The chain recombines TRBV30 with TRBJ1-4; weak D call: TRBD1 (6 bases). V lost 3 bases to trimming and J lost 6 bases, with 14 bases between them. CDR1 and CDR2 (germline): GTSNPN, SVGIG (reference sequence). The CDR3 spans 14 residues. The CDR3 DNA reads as TGTGCCTGGAGAGGGACACAGTCAGATGAAAAACTGTTTTTT. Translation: CAWRGTQSDEKLFF. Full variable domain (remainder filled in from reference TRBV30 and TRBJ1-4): SQTIHQWPATLVQPVGSPLSLECTVEGTSNPNLYWYRQAAGRGLQLLFYSVGIGQISSEVPQNLSASRPQDRQFILSSKKLLLSDSGFYLCAWRGTQSDEKLFFGSGTQLSVL.

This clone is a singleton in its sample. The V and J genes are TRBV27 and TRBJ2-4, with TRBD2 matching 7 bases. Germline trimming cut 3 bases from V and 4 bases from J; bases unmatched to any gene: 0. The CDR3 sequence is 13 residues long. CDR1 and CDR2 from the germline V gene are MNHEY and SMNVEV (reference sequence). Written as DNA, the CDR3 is TGTGCCAGCAGTTTCGGGGGGAAAAACATTCAGTACTTC. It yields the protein CASSFGGKNIQYF.

The CDR3 nucleotides are TGTGCCAGTACCAATGGGCGAAAAAGGTTGGGTGACAATGAGCAGTTCTTC. This translates into CASTNGRKRLGDNEQFF. The chain is built from TRBV19 and TRBJ2-1, with no clear D. The germline CDR1 and CDR2 sequences are LNHDA and SQIVND (reference sequence). Trimming left V 7 bases short and J 5 bases short, with 24 bases between. The CDR3 loop spans 17 amino acids.

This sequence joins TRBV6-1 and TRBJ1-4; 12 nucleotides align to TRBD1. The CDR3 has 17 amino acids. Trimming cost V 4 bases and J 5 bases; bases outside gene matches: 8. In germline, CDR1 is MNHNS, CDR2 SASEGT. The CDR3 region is CASSAGTGGSRNEKLFF. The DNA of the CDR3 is TGTGCCAGCAGTGCCGGGACAGGGGGCAGTAGGAATGAAAAACTGTTTTTT.

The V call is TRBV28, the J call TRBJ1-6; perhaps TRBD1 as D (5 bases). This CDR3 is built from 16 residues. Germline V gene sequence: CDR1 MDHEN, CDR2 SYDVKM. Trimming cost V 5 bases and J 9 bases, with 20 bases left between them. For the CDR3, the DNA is TGTGCCAGCAGTGGCCGTGGCCAGGGTGGATTTTCACCCCTCCACTTT. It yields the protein CASSGRGQGGFSPLHF.

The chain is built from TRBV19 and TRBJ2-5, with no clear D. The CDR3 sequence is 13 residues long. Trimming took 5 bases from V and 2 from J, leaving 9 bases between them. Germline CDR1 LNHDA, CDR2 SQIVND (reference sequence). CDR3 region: CASSATLQETQYF. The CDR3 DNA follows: TGTGCCAGTAGTGCTACCCTGCAAGAGACCCAGTACTTC.

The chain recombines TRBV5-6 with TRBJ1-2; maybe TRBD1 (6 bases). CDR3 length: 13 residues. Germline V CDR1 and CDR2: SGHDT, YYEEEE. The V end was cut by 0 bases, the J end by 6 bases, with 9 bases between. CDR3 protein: CASSLVQGDGYTF. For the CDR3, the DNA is TGTGCCAGCAGCTTGGTACAGGGTGATGGCTACACCTTC.

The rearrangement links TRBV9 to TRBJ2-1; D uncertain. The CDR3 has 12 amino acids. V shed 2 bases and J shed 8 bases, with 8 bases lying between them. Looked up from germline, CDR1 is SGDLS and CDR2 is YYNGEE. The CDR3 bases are TGTGCCAGCAGCGTTTTACTCCATGAGCAGTTCTTC. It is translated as CASSVLLHEQFF.

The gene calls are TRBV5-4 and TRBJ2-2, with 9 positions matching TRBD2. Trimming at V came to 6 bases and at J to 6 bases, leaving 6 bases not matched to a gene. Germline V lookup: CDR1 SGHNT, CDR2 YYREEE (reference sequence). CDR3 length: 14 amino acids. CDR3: CASTIAGAPGELFF. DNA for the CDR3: TGTGCCAGCACCATAGCGGGAGCCCCCGGGGAGCTGTTTTTT.

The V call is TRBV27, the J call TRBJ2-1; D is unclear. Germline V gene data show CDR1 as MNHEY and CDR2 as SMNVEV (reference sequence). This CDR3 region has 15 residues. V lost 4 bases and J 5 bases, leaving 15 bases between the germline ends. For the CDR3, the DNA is TGTGCCAGCAGTTCAGCGAGATGGCGTGACAATGAGCAGTTCTTC. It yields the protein CASSSARWRDNEQFF.

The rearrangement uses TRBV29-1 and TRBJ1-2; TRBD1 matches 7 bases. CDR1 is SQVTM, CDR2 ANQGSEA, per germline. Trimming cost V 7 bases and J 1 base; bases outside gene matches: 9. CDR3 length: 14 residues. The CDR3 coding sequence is TGCAGCGCAGTGGACAGGCGCCATAACTATGGCTACACCTTC. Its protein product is CSAVDRRHNYGYTF.